This T cell receptor (beta chain) was sequenced during a study of PD-1 blockade in mismatch repair-deficient tumors. Across the study: Enrolled about 2013-2017, patients had progressing, pretreated mismatch repair-deficient cancers of about a dozen types.

The protocol was immunoSEQ multiplex PCR, while the TCRdb copy is restricted to in-frame clones and leaves out a portion. The sample records tens of thousands of clones, about 88% being singletons. Findings and limits, study-wide: After pembrolizumab, tumor-resident clones rose rapidly, then generally contracted before radiologic responses.

This CDR3 is 16 amino acids long. The V and J ends lost 3 bases and 6 bases respectively, with 19 bases between them. The germline V gene has CDR1 SGDLS and CDR2 YYNGEE. Every patient had mismatch repair deficiency by PCR or immunohistochemistry. The TCR-sequenced patients were three responders to pembrolizumab. With respect to this clone: No antigen is known for it.

The specimen comprised peripheral blood, sampled 75 to 85 weeks after starting pembrolizumab. The V call is TRBV9, the J call TRBJ2-1, with D possibly being TRBD2 (5 bases). This clonotype was sampled from an adult with mismatch repair-deficient cancer. Here the CDR3 reads CASSATLRVASNEQFF. The CDR3 DNA sequence: TGTGCCAGCAGCGCAACTTTGAGGGTAGCGAGCAATGAGCAGTTCTTC.